The entry below describes one T cell receptor beta chain. These data come from a study of T-cell memory formation after mild COVID-19. Germline loops: CDR1 SQVTM, CDR2 ANQGSEA. J gave up 7 bases and V 4 bases, and 3 bases lay outside the gene matches. The CDR3 is 11 amino acids. TCRdb ran MiXCR on the 5' RACE reads and lists one entry per CDR3 protein. Here the sample spans roughly 40,000 distinct CDR3 sequences, less than 8% being singletons. The genes are TRBV29-1 and TRBJ1-2; 7 nucleotides match TRBD1. The TCR originated in an adult who had mild COVID-19 (a few samples of this study predate the infection). Cell type and time point are not known. The material sequenced was PBMCs or a T cell subset sorted from them (not recorded which). In DNA, the CDR3 is TGCAGCGTTGCTCAGGGGGGTGGCTACACCTTC. Its translation: CSVAQGGGYTF.